The clone carrying this T cell receptor beta chain was seen at least ten times. TCRdb reprocessed the RT-PCR reads via MiXCR and lists one record per CDR3 protein. The table includes 200,000 to 250,000 distinct CDR3 sequences, 12% to 15% detected once. The sample belongs to a study of patients and donors after allogeneic stem cell transplantation. J was trimmed by 2 bases and V by 5 bases; bases with no gene match: 11. The germline V gene encodes CDR1 DFQATT and CDR2 SNEGSKA (reference sequence). The CDR3 extends over 16 amino acids. The TCR was taken from a human donor who was either an allogeneic HSCT recipient or a stem cell or donor lymphocyte infusion donor (not recorded which). It is not recorded whose cells these are; they may come from a transplant donor. The sample comprised blood, either unsorted or a sorted T cell fraction (not recorded which). This chain joins TRBV20-1 and TRBJ1-5; 8 bases align to TRBD1. The CDR3 DNA follows: TGCAGTGCTCGAAGCTCCAGGGGGCTTGGCAATCAGCCCCAGCATTTT. Its protein is CSARSSRGLGNQPQHF.